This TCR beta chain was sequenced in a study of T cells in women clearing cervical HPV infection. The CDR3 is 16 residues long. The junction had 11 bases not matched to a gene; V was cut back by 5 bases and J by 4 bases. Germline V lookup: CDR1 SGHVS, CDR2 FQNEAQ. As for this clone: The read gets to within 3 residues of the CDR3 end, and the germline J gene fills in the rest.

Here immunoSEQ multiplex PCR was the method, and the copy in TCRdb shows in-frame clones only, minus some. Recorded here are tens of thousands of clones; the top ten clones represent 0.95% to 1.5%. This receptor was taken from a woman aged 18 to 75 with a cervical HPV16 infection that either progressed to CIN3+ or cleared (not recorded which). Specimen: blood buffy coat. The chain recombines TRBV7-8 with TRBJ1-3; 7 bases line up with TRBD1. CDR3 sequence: CASSPAGQNAGNTIYF. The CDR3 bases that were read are TGTGCCAGCAGCCCAGCGGGACAGAATGCAGGAAACACC.